A single sample is the source of the 3 T cell receptor beta chains below, sequenced in a study of cytomegalovirus exposure and HLA in healthy donors. Primers: 60 Vbeta forward and 13 Jbeta reverse. Sequencing used immunoSEQ multiplex PCR; TCRdb keeps in-frame clones, though not all of them. The sample yields 99,000 or so clones, about 80% seen once. The sequenced sample was PBMCs. These receptors came from a man in his 60s in good health and CMV-seropositive.

As regards this clone: The conserved phenylalanine or tryptophan is not found at the CDR3 terminus, so this likely reflects a read error. V gene TRBV18 combines with J gene TRBJ1-5; 7 bases line up with TRBD1. V was clipped by 2 bases and J by 4 bases; unmatched bases: 5. This CDR3 spans 15 amino acids. Germline CDR1 KGHSH, CDR2 LQKENI. The CDR3 spells CASSPGQAQNQPQHL. In DNA form, the CDR3 reads TGTGCCAGCTCACCAGGACAGGCCCAAAATCAGCCCCAGCATCTT.

The chain combines TRBV4-3 with TRBJ2-7; TRBD2 matches at 7 bases. The V gene's germline CDR1 is LGHNA and CDR2 YSLEER. After removal of 1 base from V and 0 bases from J, the junction contained 3 bases not matched to a gene. The CDR3 has 15 residues. The CDR3 nucleotides read TGCGCCAGCAGCCAAGTCCGCGGGAGCTCCTACGAGCAGTACTTC. This codes for CASSQVRGSSYEQYF.

The chain couples TRBV11-1 to TRBJ2-5, with a weak D call TRBD2 (6 bases). The V end was cut by 1 base, the J end by 5 bases, with 11 bases between. The CDR3 is 14 amino acids. The germline CDR1 and CDR2 sequences are SGHAT and FQDESV (reference sequence). The CDR3 region is CASSLDRGRETQYF. The CDR3 DNA sequence: TGTGCCAGCAGCTTAGATCGGGGGAGGGAGACCCAGTACTTC.